This TCR beta chain was sequenced during a study of long-term antiretroviral therapy in people with HIV. Study at large: The 2015 recommendation for immediate ART came about a decade after the earliest samples.

Per donor, at least one pre-ART and at least two post-ART PBMC samples were obtained. Study-wide points: Absence of data on ART adherence, viral resistance or therapy changes was noted. Within the repertoire, clones expanded before ART were dominant at all time points.

With survey level as its setting, the immunoSEQ assay was v3.0. Clones were read by immunoSEQ multiplex PCR, and TCRdb kept only the in-frame ones, dropping some. Of 30,000 to 35,000 clones listed, 94% were seen once; the top ten hold around 3.8%. V was cut by 5 bases and J by 0 bases, with 6 bases left in between. CDR1 and CDR2 from the germline V gene are LNHDA and SQIVND (reference sequence). The CDR3 sequence is 13 residues long. On this clone itself: Its antigen is not known.

The clonotype was recovered from a woman between 45 and 65 years old with HIV. Source: unsorted PBMCs, taken more than 5 years after starting antiretroviral therapy. The V gene is TRBV19, the J gene TRBJ2-3; D possibly corresponds to TRBD2 (5 bases). Here the CDR3 reads CASSWTSTDTQYF. Here the CDR3 DNA reads TGTGCCAGTAGTTGGACTAGCACAGATACGCAGTATTTT.